This entry lists 20 T cell receptor beta chains sequenced from one sample in a study of OX40 agonist ivuxolimab in advanced cancers. Preparation of the library involved the immunoSEQ multiplex PCR assay. The immuneACCESS repertoire file appears here via TCRdb, limited to in-frame rearrangements. These files lack a portion of the clones; in checked studies, under half of the deficit traces to unresolved V genes, and the cause of the others is not known. The sample yields around 14,000 clones; around 82% were counted once. Of the sample, approximately 18% falls within the top ten clones. The material was CD4+ or CD8+ T cells sorted from blood, obtained in a trial of the OX40 agonist ivuxolimab. The receptors derive from an adult with an advanced solid tumor such as melanoma, head and neck, liver or kidney cancer.

The chain employs TRBV6-6 and TRBJ1-1; D not resolved. This CDR3 comprises 13 residues. Germline V lookup: CDR1 MNHNY, CDR2 SVGAGI (reference sequence). V lost 11 bases, J lost 0 bases, and 13 bases lay in between. CDR3 amino acids: CAGSFVLNTEAFF. Written as DNA, the CDR3 is TGTGCCGGGTCGTTTGTTCTGAACACTGAAGCTTTCTTT.

This chain connects TRBV13 to TRBJ1-1, with D possibly TRBD1 on 6 matching bases. The V gene lost 4 bases and the J gene lost 6 bases, with 27 bases spanning the gap. This CDR3 is built from 18 residues. CDR1 is PRHDT and CDR2 is FYEKMQ in the germline V gene (reference sequence). The CDR3, as DNA: TGTGCCAGCAGCTCAATAAAGGACAGTTTAGGGTCTGCGGCTGAAGCTTTCTTT. Translated, it gives CASSSIKDSLGSAAEAFF.

The V and J genes are TRBV10-1 and TRBJ2-7; 10 nucleotides align to TRBD1. The CDR3 runs to 12 residues. Germline CDR1 is WNHNN and CDR2 is SYGVQD (reference sequence). V lost 6 bases, J lost 5 bases, and 1 base stayed unmatched. This chain's CDR3 is CASRTGGNEQYF. The CDR3 nucleotides read TGCGCCAGCAGGACAGGGGGCAACGAGCAGTACTTC.

The chain combines TRBV19 with TRBJ2-3, with a possible D match to TRBD2 (6 bases). Deletions cut 5 bases from V and 0 bases from J, with 24 bases between. Per germline, CDR1 LNHDA and CDR2 SQIVND (reference sequence). This CDR3 contains 19 residues. The CDR3 region is CASSDFPRPTAGSTDTQYF. The DNA for the CDR3 is TGTGCCAGTAGTGACTTCCCCCGACCCACAGCGGGTAGCACAGATACGCAGTATTTT.

This clone was picked up one time. This chain connects TRBV7-9 to TRBJ2-7; no clear D. The germline CDR1 and CDR2 sequences are SEHNR and FQNEAQ (reference sequence). The V and J ends lost 5 bases and 0 bases respectively, with 5 bases between them. This CDR3 has 12 amino acids. CDR3 nucleotides: TGTGCCAGCAGCACTATCTCCTACGAGCAGTACTTC. Amino acid sequence: CASSTISYEQYF.

This chain links TRBV11-2 with TRBJ2-7, with D tentatively TRBD2 (5 bases). V was cut by 5 bases and J by 3 bases, with 20 bases left in between. The CDR3 is 16 amino acids. CDR1 is SGHAT and CDR2 is FQNNGV in the germline V gene. The CDR3 sequence is CASSPIDGKRYYEQYF. DNA of the CDR3: TGTGCCAGCAGCCCAATAGACGGGAAACGTTACTACGAGCAGTACTTC.

The CDR3 DNA sequence: TGTGCCAGCAGCTTGGGCAGGGGTACTGAAGCTTTCTTT. Amino acid sequence: CASSLGRGTEAFF. This sequence joins TRBV5-4 and TRBJ1-1; tentatively, D is TRBD1 (6 bases). The CDR3 has 13 residues. Germline assignment: CDR1 SGHNT and CDR2 YYREEE (reference sequence). With 0 bases removed from V and 5 bases from J, the gap between germline ends came to 8 bases.

The chain combines TRBV14 with TRBJ2-7; 13 nucleotides agree with TRBD2. The V segment lost 5 bases and the J segment 6 bases; nucleotides outside the gene matches: 10. The CDR3 has 16 residues. From germline, CDR1 is SGHDN and CDR2 FVKESK. CDR3 region: CASSEIGLAGVREQYF. CDR3 sequence (DNA): TGTGCCAGCAGCGAAATAGGACTAGCGGGAGTACGCGAGCAGTACTTC.

The chain has TRBV9 and TRBJ2-1, with D possibly TRBD2 on 7 matching bases. Per the germline V gene, CDR1 is SGDLS and CDR2 is YYNGEE. This CDR3 region has 16 residues. Trimming left V 3 bases short and J 5 bases short, with 18 bases between. The CDR3: CASSAPGGGGNNEQFF. The CDR3 bases are TGTGCCAGCAGCGCCCCTGGAGGGGGGGGGAACAATGAGCAGTTCTTC.

V and J are TRBV28 and TRBJ2-7; TRBD2 matches at 14 bases. The J segment lost 7 bases and the V segment lost 5 bases, leaving 16 bases of the junction unmatched. CDR1 MDHEN and CDR2 SYDVKM come from the germline V gene. The CDR3 extends over 18 amino acids. As DNA, the CDR3 is TGTGCCAGCAGTGCCCCGCCGGGGACTAGCGGGAGAACAGGGGAGCAGTACTTC. Translated, it gives CASSAPPGTSGRTGEQYF.

The chain has TRBV7-9 and TRBJ1-2, with D tentatively TRBD1 (5 bases). Germline assignment: CDR1 SEHNR and CDR2 FQNEAQ (reference sequence). V lost 5 bases and J 5 bases, leaving 12 bases between the germline ends. The CDR3 length is 13 residues. The CDR3 is CASSQGAVYGYTF. The CDR3 bases are TGTGCCAGCAGCCAAGGGGCAGTATATGGCTACACCTTC.

This clone was detected once. V gene TRBV6-6 combines with J gene TRBJ2-7, with D tentatively TRBD2 (6 bases). Germline-derived CDR1 and CDR2 are MNHNY and SVGAGI (reference sequence). Trimming took 8 bases from V and 3 from J, leaving 17 bases between them. This CDR3 region has 14 residues. CDR3 in amino acids: CASASGGMGYEQYF. CDR3 coding DNA: TGTGCCAGCGCCAGCGGCGGGATGGGCTACGAGCAGTACTTC.

The V and J genes are TRBV19 and TRBJ2-5; D is ambiguous. V lost 7 bases to trimming and J lost 0 bases, with 15 bases between them. Germline CDR1 and CDR2: LNHDA and SQIVND (reference sequence). This CDR3 spans 15 amino acids. CDR3: CASMRTDRYQETQYF. In nucleotides, the CDR3 is TGTGCCAGTATGAGGACCGATCGGTACCAAGAGACCCAGTACTTC.

CDR3 region: CASSYSSSRNTGELFF. The DNA for the CDR3 is TGTGCCAGCAGTTACTCAAGTAGTAGGAACACCGGGGAGCTGTTTTTT. The rearrangement links TRBV6-5 to TRBJ2-2, with D unresolved. Deletions cut 0 bases from V and 1 base from J, with 9 bases between. The CDR3 totals 16 residues. The germline V gene encodes CDR1 MNHEY and CDR2 SVGAGI.

This sequence joins TRBV6-5 and TRBJ2-7; D call uncertain. The CDR3 is 13 residues long. Trimming cost V 7 bases and J 1 base, with 11 bases left between them. CDR1 is MNHEY, CDR2 SVGAGI, per germline. CDR3: CASKPGPSYEQYF. DNA of the CDR3: TGTGCCAGCAAACCGGGTCCTTCCTACGAGCAGTACTTC.

The chain links TRBV19 to TRBJ2-5; 15 bases are a match to TRBD2. Unmatched junction bases numbered 8, after V lost 3 bases and J lost 3 bases. The CDR3 runs to 18 residues. Germline V lookup: CDR1 LNHDA, CDR2 SQIVND (reference sequence). For the CDR3, the DNA is TGTGCCAGTAGTATTTCCGGGACTAGCGGGAGGATAAAAGAGACCCAGTACTTC. This sequence encodes CASSISGTSGRIKETQYF.

The V and J genes are TRBV15 and TRBJ2-1; 7 positions agree with TRBD1. The V gene's germline CDR1 is LNHNV and CDR2 YYDKDF (reference sequence). With V trimmed by 0 bases and J by 5 bases, 7 bases remained unmatched. The CDR3 extends over 16 amino acids. The CDR3 region has the DNA TGTGCCACCAGCAGAGACCCACAGGGGAGAGACAATGAGCAGTTCTTC. This encodes CATSRDPQGRDNEQFF.

This chain joins TRBV6-6 and TRBJ2-3, with 9 bases aligning to TRBD2. The V segment lost 7 bases and the J segment 1 base; nucleotides outside the gene matches: 3. The CDR3 loop spans 14 amino acids. Germline assignment: CDR1 MNHNY and CDR2 SVGAGI (reference sequence). In DNA form, the CDR3 reads TGTGCCAGCACCCGGACTAGCGGCACAGATACGCAGTATTTT. This gives the protein CASTRTSGTDTQYF.

This clone was recorded once. V usage is TRBV4-2 and J usage is TRBJ2-3; TRBD1 agrees at 8 bases. Trimming took 5 bases from V and 5 from J; bases not matched to a gene: 9. The germline V gene has CDR1 LGHNA and CDR2 YNFKEQ. This CDR3 has 15 residues. CDR3 loop: CASSLIQGARDTQYF. CDR3 DNA sequence: TGTGCCAGCAGCTTGATCCAGGGGGCTAGAGATACGCAGTATTTT.

This clone occurred a few times. The V call is TRBV4-3, the J call TRBJ2-2; tentative D call: TRBD1 (5 bases). This CDR3 is built from 14 residues. Trimming left V 11 bases short and J 6 bases short, with 19 bases between. Germline CDR1 reads LGHNA; CDR2 reads YSLEER. The CDR3 DNA sequence: TGCGCCGGCCAAAGGGGTAGAAACGCCGGGGAGCTGTTTTTT. Its translation: CAGQRGRNAGELFF.